The 10 T cell receptor beta chains presented below share a single source sample, sequenced in a study of memory CD4+ T cells and cytomegalovirus serostatus. Clones were read by immunoSEQ multiplex PCR, and TCRdb kept only the in-frame ones, dropping some. The data show some 44,000 clones, with around 72% seen just once and about 0.6% held by the top ten. The sort gate was single viable CD3+CD4+CD8-CD45RO+ cells for memory CD4+ T cells. Sequencing used memory CD4+ T cells from blood. The receptor source for this set is an adult in good health and CMV-seronegative.

This sequence joins TRBV13 and TRBJ1-2; D is perhaps TRBD1 (5 bases). Germline lookup yields CDR1 PRHDT and CDR2 FYEKMQ (reference sequence). CDR3 size: 14 residues. Trimming took 1 base from V and 6 from J, leaving 12 bases between them. Here the CDR3 DNA reads TGTGCCAGCAGCTTAGAGCGGCAGGGTCATGGCTACACCTTC. It translates to CASSLERQGHGYTF.

The rearrangement uses TRBV9 and TRBJ1-4, with D possibly TRBD1 on 5 matching bases. CDR1 and CDR2 from the germline V gene are SGDLS and YYNGEE. The CDR3 sequence is 14 residues long. V was shortened by 4 bases and J by 0 bases, with 7 bases between the two germline ends. CDR3 region: CASSQGPTNEKLFF. CDR3 coding DNA: TGTGCCAGCAGCCAGGGACCAACTAATGAAAAACTGTTTTTT.

The chain combines TRBV5-1 with TRBJ2-5; the D call may be TRBD1 or TRBD2 (5 bases each). The CDR3 length is 15 residues. V was trimmed by 1 base and J by 1 base, leaving 11 bases between them. Per germline, CDR1 SGHRS and CDR2 YFSETQ. CDR3 amino acids: CASSLLAGGQETQYF. CDR3 DNA sequence: TGCGCCAGCAGCTTGTTGGCTGGGGGCCAAGAGACCCAGTACTTC.

This rearrangement joins TRBV10-3 to TRBJ2-7; D gene uncertain. Trimming removed 8 bases at V and 0 bases at J, with 8 bases between. There are 12 residues in the CDR3. Germline CDR1 and CDR2: ENHRY and SYGVKD. CDR3 nucleotides: TGTGCCATCCAGGCGAGCTCCTACGAGCAGTACTTC. Amino acids: CAIQASSYEQYF.

V gene TRBV14 combines with J gene TRBJ2-5; D uncertain. This CDR3 region has 14 residues. The germline V and J ends were trimmed by 0 bases and 7 bases, with 12 bases remaining between them. Germline V gene lookup returns CDR1 SGHDN and CDR2 FVKESK. The CDR3 loop is CASSQDVRVGTQYF. The CDR3 bases are TGTGCCAGCAGCCAAGATGTCAGAGTCGGGACCCAGTACTTC.

This clone showed up just once. The V call is TRBV6-5, the J call TRBJ1-2, with D uncertain. V lost 5 bases to trimming and J lost 8 bases, with 18 bases between them. Per the germline V gene, CDR1 is MNHEY and CDR2 is SVGAGI. This CDR3 comprises 14 residues. The CDR3: CASSPGFLGGGYTF. CDR3 in DNA: TGTGCCAGCAGTCCCGGCTTCCTGGGAGGCGGCTACACCTTC.

This clone was observed a handful of times. The chain combines TRBV19 with TRBJ1-1; D is uncertain. The germline V and J ends were trimmed by 5 bases and 5 bases, with 12 bases remaining between them. This CDR3 is 13 amino acids long. The germline V gene has CDR1 LNHDA and CDR2 SQIVND (reference sequence). The DNA of the CDR3 is TGTGCCAGTAGTTCAGTCCGAGGGACTGAAGCTTTCTTT. The encoded protein is CASSSVRGTEAFF.

CDR3 region: CASSLFPGRKSGGTGELFF. The CDR3 DNA sequence: TGTGCCAGCAGCTTATTCCCCGGGAGGAAAAGCGGGGGGACCGGGGAGCTGTTTTTT. The chain couples TRBV11-2 to TRBJ2-2; 9 nucleotides align to TRBD2. The germline gives CDR1 SGHAT, CDR2 FQNNGV. CDR3 length equals 19 residues. J was trimmed by 5 bases and V by 2 bases; bases with no gene match: 15.

The chain employs TRBV7-9 and TRBJ1-1, with 7 bases aligning to TRBD1. The CDR3 is 15 amino acids. Unmatched junction bases numbered 12, after V lost 6 bases and J lost 5 bases. CDR1 SEHNR and CDR2 FQNEAQ come from the germline V gene (reference sequence). CDR3 protein: CASRPKDRLGTEAFF. For the CDR3, the DNA is TGTGCCAGCAGGCCGAAGGACAGGCTTGGGACTGAAGCTTTCTTT. Complete variable domain (other parts from reference TRBV7-9 and TRBJ1-1): DTGVSQNPRHKITKRGQNVTFRCDPISEHNRLYWYRQTLGQGPEFLTYFQNEAQLEKSRLLSDRFSAERPKGSFSTLEIQRTEQGDSAMYLCASRPKDRLGTEAFFGQGTRLTVV.

The rearrangement joins TRBV5-1 to TRBJ2-2; 9 bases fit TRBD1. Germline V gene data show CDR1 as SGHRS and CDR2 as YFSETQ. Trimming took 5 bases from V and 4 from J; bases not matched to a gene: 3. The CDR3 spans 14 residues. The CDR3 region has the DNA TGCGCCAGCAGTGGACAGGGGACCACCGGGGAGCTGTTTTTT. Translation: CASSGQGTTGELFF.